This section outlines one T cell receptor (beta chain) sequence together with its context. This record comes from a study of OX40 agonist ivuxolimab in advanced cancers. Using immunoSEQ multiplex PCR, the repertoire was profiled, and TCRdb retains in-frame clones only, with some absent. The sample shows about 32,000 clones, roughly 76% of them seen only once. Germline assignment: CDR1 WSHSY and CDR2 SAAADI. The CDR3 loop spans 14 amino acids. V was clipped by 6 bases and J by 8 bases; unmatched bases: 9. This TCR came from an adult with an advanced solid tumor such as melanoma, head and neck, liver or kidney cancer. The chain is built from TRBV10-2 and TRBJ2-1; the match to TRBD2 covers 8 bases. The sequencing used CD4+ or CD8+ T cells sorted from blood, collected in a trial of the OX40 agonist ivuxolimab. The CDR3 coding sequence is TGCGCCAGCAGAACTAGCGGAGGTCGGTATGAGCAGTTCTTC. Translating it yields CASRTSGGRYEQFF.